This TCR beta chain was documented in a study of T cell repertoires in cytomegalovirus infection. Study in general: Both CMV infection and a matching HLA type were indicated by public TCR beta signatures.

Study-level findings and limits: Clonotypes of TCR beta that were HLA-C-restricted and CMV-specific dominated the ex vivo response. Adding up the frequency of public TCR beta families identified people who carried CMV plus the relevant HLA.

TCRdb called the reads again in MiXCR, with one record for every CDR3 protein. The sample lists 150,000 to 200,000 distinct CDR3 sequences, 28% seen once, with roughly 31% in the top ten. The germline CDR1 and CDR2 sequences are SGHVS and FQNEAQ. This CDR3 region has 13 residues. V lost 10 bases to trimming and J lost 2 bases, with 13 bases between them. Note on this clonotype: Its target is not known.

The source material was PBMCs. The chain recombines TRBV7-8 with TRBJ2-3; TRBD2 is a possible D gene (6 bases). The source of this sequence is a human donor in good health (CMV status not recorded). Some clones in this sample may be carry-over from other donors' samples. The CDR3 bases are TGTGCCACCCGGGACTCTTTCACAGATACGCAGTATTTT. This encodes CATRDSFTDTQYF.